A single T cell receptor beta chain is shown here with its context. Many counts were recorded for this clonotype. Its specific antigen is unknown. Per-base quality was not reported, and no clone a single base away is much larger than it. For sequencing, an Illumina NovaSeq 6000 was employed. TCRalpha and TCRbeta cDNA libraries were constructed by 5'RACE with constant-segment primers, with sample barcodes and unique molecular identifiers being introduced. RNA was extracted from every sample with Trizol reagent. Library amplification was performed in two PCR steps, and a second sample barcode and Illumina TruSeq adapters were introduced in the second step. Sequencing of libraries was performed on an Illumina NovaSeq with 2 x 150 bp paired-end reads. The original methods were these. With migec v1.2.7, reads were demultiplexed and then collapsed into UMI-guided consensus sequences. Using mixcr v2.1.11, UMI consensuses were aligned to TRA and TRB V and J templates and then assembled into clonotypes. A clonotype was counted as expanded or contracted only if both edgeR and NoisET called the change significant, with noise models trained on biological replicates. For edgeR calls, the cutoffs were a false discovery rate-adjusted p below 0.01 and a log2 fold-change threshold of 1. As an exploratory analysis of dynamics, PCA with hierarchical clustering was applied to max-normalized trajectories of the 1000 most abundant clonotypes. Separately sequenced CD4+ and CD8+ repertoires were used to assign a CD4 or CD8 phenotype to each responding clone. TCRdb applied fastp at Q25 and MiXCR to the public reads, then kept only in-frame beta chains. CDR3 protein duplicates are merged, each entry listing the most common genes and DNA. Clone size and V and J calls follow TCRdb, not the original study. The sample table contains 250,000 to 350,000 distinct CDR3 sequences; only one count was recorded for roughly a fifth of them. The ten largest clones capture 20% to 25% of the sample.

These data are taken from a study of T-cell memory formation after mild COVID-19 (dated by TCRdb to the early 2020s). Background for the entire study: Most TCR sequence clusters were specific to one of the two donors. T-cell clones expanding and contracting after mild COVID-19 in two donors were tracked by longitudinal TCRalpha and TCRbeta repertoire sequencing. The cohort comprised two young, previously healthy adult volunteers, one female and one male.

V drops 5 bases and J drops 6 bases, leaving 13 bases in between. CDR1 and CDR2 (SGHTA, FQGTGA) derive from the germline V gene. The CDR3 has 13 amino acids, counting the end cysteine and phenylalanine. Just CDR3 DNA is preserved here, 39 bases in frame from base 1. The full study reports these points: Contracting CD4+ clones appeared mostly in the CM and EM memory subsets, whereas CD8+ clones were enriched in EMRA. Whether the second-wave clones peaking on day 37 were SARS-CoV-2 specific was not confirmed. Some responding clones were detected in pre-infection memory, which suggested that pre-existing cross-reactive memory T cells had joined the SARS-CoV-2 response. Clones contracting from day 15 to 85 had balanced CD4/CD8 phenotypes, while a second wave expanding from day 15 to 37 was biased towards CD4+. Only two mild cases were covered in the study, and larger cohorts including severe cases with pre-infection samples were considered necessary.

PBMCs were isolated by Ficoll-Paque density gradient centrifugation. The sample consisted of PBMCs or a T cell subset sorted from them (not recorded which). The clonotype originates from a man in his late teens or twenties who had mild COVID-19 (a few samples of this study predate the infection). The sample titles of this study are shuffled in the database, so cell type and time point are left out; the donor was told from shared clones. The V and J segments used are TRBV7-3 and TRBJ1-1, with a weak D call of TRBD1 (5 bases match). The DNA sequence reads TGTGCCAGCAGCCCGAGAGGGGTCGCTGAAGCTTTCTTT. Its protein product is CASSPRGVAEAFF.